This T cell receptor beta chain was found in a study of shared clonotypes between healthy human individuals. The CDR3 is made up of 14 amino acids. V lost 6 bases to trimming and J lost 0 bases; unmatched junction nucleotides: 2. Germline V gives CDR1 MDHEN, CDR2 SYDVKM. Selected positively for CCR7 and CD45RO-negative, naive CD8 cells excluded terminally differentiated effector memory CD45RA+ cells. Sequencing was at deep level. TCRdb's table, derived via immunoSEQ multiplex PCR, lists solely in-frame clones and lacks some. Here the sample spans around 600,000 clones, about 95% being singletons. This TCR came from a woman in her twenties or thirties in good health. The rearrangement uses TRBV28 and TRBJ2-7; 10 bases match TRBD2. Material for sequencing was naive CD8+ T cells sorted from blood. The CDR3 spells CASRGLASSYEQYF. The DNA for the CDR3 is TGTGCCAGCAGGGGACTAGCGTCCTCCTACGAGCAGTACTTC.